These T cell receptor beta chains were read from a single sample in a study of identical twins. One entry per CDR3 protein, called by TCRdb with MiXCR from the 5' RACE reads. The sample carries roughly 720,000 distinct CDR3 sequences, about 18% recorded once. This same sample was also part of a study on T cells expressing NK-cell markers.

The sequenced sample was PBMCs. The receptors derive from a woman aged 18-35 years in good health. Both conserved end residues are part of each CDR3. Fields, in order: V gene, D gene, J gene, clone size, CDR3 DNA, CDR3 protein. A D gene is named only where the DNA matches it firmly. Rows give clone size only sometimes, using once, few, many, or a class for an expanded clone.

TRBV10-3,NA,TRBJ2-6,few,TGTGCCATCAGTGCTCTGGAGGCCAACGTCCTGACTTTC,CAISALEANVLTF
TRBV25-1,TRBD1,TRBJ1-1,NA,TGTGCCAGCAGTGCCCCAGGGGGGAAAGCTTTCTTT,CASSAPGGKAFF
TRBV10-3,NA,TRBJ2-7,NA,TGTGCCATCAGTGAGGCCGGGACCTACGAGCAGTACTTC,CAISEAGTYEQYF
TRBV7-9,TRBD1,TRBJ1-5,few,TGTGCCAGCAGCTACGGGACAGGTTATAGCAATCAGCCCCAGCATTTT,CASSYGTGYSNQPQHF
TRBV29-1,NA,TRBJ1-2,NA,TGCAGCGTTGGATACAGCGACGGCTACACCTTC,CSVGYSDGYTF
TRBV12-3/TRBV12-4,NA,TRBJ1-2,few,TGTGCCAGCAGTCCCCACTCCAGGGATGGTGGCTACACCTTC,CASSPHSRDGGYTF
TRBV20-1,TRBD2,TRBJ2-1,NA,TGCAGTGCTAGAGATTCAGCGGGAGACACCTACAATGAGCAGTTCTTC,CSARDSAGDTYNEQFF
TRBV20-1,NA,TRBJ2-7,few,TGCAGTGCTAGTCAGACCTTGTTTGCCGAGCAGTACTTC,CSASQTLFAEQYF
TRBV6-5,NA,TRBJ2-5,NA,TGTGCCAGCAGTTACCCTAAAGAGACCCAGTACTTC,CASSYPKETQYF
TRBV6-2/TRBV6-3,NA,TRBJ2-7,NA,TGTGCCAGCAGTTACTCCTTGGTGGGGGACACTGCCTACGAGCAGTACTTC,CASSYSLVGDTAYEQYF
TRBV12-3/TRBV12-4,NA,TRBJ2-1,few,TGTGCCAGCAGTTTCAAGGACATGAGGGATGAGCAGTTCTTC,CASSFKDMRDEQFF
TRBV5-1,TRBD1,TRBJ2-1,NA,TGCGCCAGCAGCTCGGCGACAGGGTACAATGAGCAGTTCTTC,CASSSATGYNEQFF
TRBV20-1,TRBD2,TRBJ2-7,once,TGCAGTGCCATCCCCATAACTAGCGGCTCCTACGAGCAGTACTTC,CSAIPITSGSYEQYF
TRBV5-5,NA,TRBJ1-1,few,TGTGCCAGCAGCTTGTTGCGGGAGAAGAACACTGAAGCTTTCTTT,CASSLLREKNTEAFF
TRBV7-9,TRBD2,TRBJ2-1,few,TGTGCCAGCAGGTTAGCGGGGATGTACAATGAGCAGTTCTTC,CASRLAGMYNEQFF
TRBV27,TRBD2,TRBJ2-7,few,TGTGCCAGCAGTTTGAACGGGAGGGCCTCCGAGCAGTACTTC,CASSLNGRASEQYF
TRBV20-1,TRBD1,TRBJ1-5,few,TGCAGTGCTATGGTGGCAGGGGGGAATCAGCCCCAGCATTTT,CSAMVAGGNQPQHF
TRBV15,NA,TRBJ2-5,NA,TGTGCCACCACTCTGGCCGGAGGGATAGAGACCCAGTACTTC,CATTLAGGIETQYF
TRBV25-1,NA,TRBJ1-1,many,TGTGCCAGCAGTGAAAGTGGGACTGAAGCTTTCTTT,CASSESGTEAFF
TRBV6-5,NA,TRBJ2-7,few,TGTGCCAGCAGTTACTCGAACAGGGAAGAATCCGAGCAGTACTTC,CASSYSNREESEQYF
TRBV12-3/TRBV12-4,TRBD2,TRBJ2-1,few,TGTGCCAGCAGTTTTGGCGGGACTAGTGGTGAGCAGTTCTTC,CASSFGGTSGEQFF
TRBV5-8,NA,TRBJ2-7,once,TGTGCCAGCAGCTTGGTTGCAGGAACTGCCTACGAGCAGTACTTC,CASSLVAGTAYEQYF
TRBV12-3/TRBV12-4,NA,TRBJ1-1,many,TGTGCCAGCAGCATACAGAAGAACACTGAAGCTTTCTTT,CASSIQKNTEAFF
TRBV12-3/TRBV12-4,NA,TRBJ1-5,many,TGTGCCAGCAGTTTTTGGACGAAAGAGCCCCAGCATTTT,CASSFWTKEPQHF
TRBV27,NA,TRBJ1-1,few,TGTGCCAGCAGGACGATCGGGGCTGAAGCTTTCTTT,CASRTIGAEAFF
TRBV12-3/TRBV12-4,NA,TRBJ1-5,NA,TGTGCCAGCAGAGGTACAGGGCCACAGCCCCAGCATTTT,CASRGTGPQPQHF
TRBV20-1,NA,TRBJ2-1,few,TGCAGTGCTAGACAGGGTAACTCCTACAATGAGCAGTTCTTC,CSARQGNSYNEQFF
TRBV10-3,TRBD1,TRBJ2-2,NA,TGTGCCATCAGTGGACAGGGCGCCGGCGGGGAGCTGTTTTTT,CAISGQGAGGELFF
TRBV20-1,NA,TRBJ2-7,few,TGCAGTGCTGTTCAGGGGCGCGGGTACGAGCAGTACTTC,CSAVQGRGYEQYF
TRBV20-1,NA,TRBJ2-5,many,TGCTCTGGTGCGGACCCCAACCAAGAGACCCAGTACTTC,CSGADPNQETQYF
TRBV6-1,NA,TRBJ2-7,NA,TGTGCCAGCAGCATTGACTTCGGACAACCGACCTACGAGCAGTACTTC,CASSIDFGQPTYEQYF
TRBV27,TRBD1,TRBJ2-7,NA,TGTGCCAGCAGTGTCGGGACAGGGAAGGCCTACGAGCAGTACTTC,CASSVGTGKAYEQYF
TRBV29-1,TRBD1,TRBJ2-3,NA,TGCAGCGTCCAAACTACTCTCATGACAGGGATCCATACAGATACGCAGTATTTT,CSVQTTLMTGIHTDTQYF
TRBV27,NA,TRBJ1-1,few,TGTGCCAGCAGTTTATTTCCCCCTAATCTCGGGTTCTTGAACACTGAAGCTTTCTTT,CASSLFPPNLGFLNTEAFF
TRBV12-3/TRBV12-4,TRBD1,TRBJ2-6,many,TGTGCCAGCAGTCCCGGGACAGCTGGGGCCAACGTCCTGACTTTC,CASSPGTAGANVLTF
TRBV3-1,NA,TRBJ1-4,NA,TGTGCCAGCAGCCAAGAACAGTCAAAACTGTTTTTT,CASSQEQSKLFF
TRBV20-1,NA,TRBJ2-7,few,TGCAGTGCTAGAGATCTGCCAGGGAACGAGCAGTACTTC,CSARDLPGNEQYF
TRBV12-3/TRBV12-4,NA,TRBJ2-7,few,TGTGCCAGCAGTTTAGCGCCACGCGAGCAGTACTTC,CASSLAPREQYF
TRBV5-5,NA,TRBJ2-5,NA,TGTGCCAGCAGCCCGATGACAGTCCAAGAGACCCAGTACTTC,CASSPMTVQETQYF
TRBV19,NA,TRBJ2-1,NA,TGTGCCTCCGCAGGGGAAGTCAATGAGCAGTTCTTC,CASAGEVNEQFF